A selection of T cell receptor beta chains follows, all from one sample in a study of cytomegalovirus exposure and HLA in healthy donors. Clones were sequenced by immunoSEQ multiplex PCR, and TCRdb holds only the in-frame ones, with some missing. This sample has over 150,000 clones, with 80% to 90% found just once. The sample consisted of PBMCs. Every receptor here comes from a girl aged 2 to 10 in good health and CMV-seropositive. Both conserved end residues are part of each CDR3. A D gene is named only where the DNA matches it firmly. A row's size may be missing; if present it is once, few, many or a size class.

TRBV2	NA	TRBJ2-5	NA	TGTGCCAGCACCTTGGGCCCAGAGACCCAGTACTTC	CASTLGPETQYF
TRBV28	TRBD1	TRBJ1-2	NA	TGTGCCAGCAAATTAACAGGGGACTATGGCTACACCTTC	CASKLTGDYGYTF
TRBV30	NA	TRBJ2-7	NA	TGTGCCTGGAGTGTCGGAGGGGTGCGGTCCTACGAGCAGTACTTC	CAWSVGGVRSYEQYF
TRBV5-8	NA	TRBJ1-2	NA	TGTGCCAGCAGCTTGACAGGGAGAAGCTATGGCTACACCTTC	CASSLTGRSYGYTF
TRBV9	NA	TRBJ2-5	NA	TGTGCCAGCAGCGTAGATGGAGAAGAGACCCAGTACTTC	CASSVDGEETQYF
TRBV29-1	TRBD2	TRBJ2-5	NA	TGCAGCGTGGGGACTAGCGGGACTCGCTGGGAGACCCAGTACTTC	CSVGTSGTRWETQYF
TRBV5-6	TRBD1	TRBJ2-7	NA	TGTGCCAGCAGCCGGACAGGGCCCTACGAGCAGTACTTC	CASSRTGPYEQYF
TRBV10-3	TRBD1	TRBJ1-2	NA	TGTGCCATCAGTGGGGGACAGGCGAACTCGAACTATGGCTACACCTTC	CAISGGQANSNYGYTF
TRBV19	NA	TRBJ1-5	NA	TGTGCCAGTAGTATTGGGGCCAGCAATCAGCCCCAGCATTTT	CASSIGASNQPQHF
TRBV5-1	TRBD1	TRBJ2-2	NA	TGCGCCAGCGCCCGACAGGGCGACACCGGGGAGCTGTTTTTT	CASARQGDTGELFF
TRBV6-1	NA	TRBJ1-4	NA	TGTGCCAGCAGGGAGTCAACTAATGAAAAACTGTTTTTT	CASRESTNEKLFF
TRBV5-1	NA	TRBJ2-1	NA	TGCGCCAGCAGCTTGGGGCTCGATGAGCAGTTCTTC	CASSLGLDEQFF
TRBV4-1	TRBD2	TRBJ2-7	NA	TGCGCCAGCAGCCAAGACCCCCCTAGCGGGGGCCTGTCAGGATTGTACGAGCAGTACTTC	CASSQDPPSGGLSGLYEQYF
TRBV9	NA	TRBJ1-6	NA	TGTGCCAGCAGCGTAGGTCCAGTCTATAATTCACCCCTCCACTTT	CASSVGPVYNSPLHF
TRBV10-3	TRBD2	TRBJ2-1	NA	TGTGCCATCGGGCTAGCGGGAGCGGCGACTAATGAGCAGTTCTTC	CAIGLAGAATNEQFF
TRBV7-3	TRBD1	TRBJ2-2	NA	TGTGCCAGCAGCCAGCGACAGGGTTCTACCGGGGAGCTGTTTTTT	CASSQRQGSTGELFF
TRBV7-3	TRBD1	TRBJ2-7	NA	TGTGCCAGCAGCTCAACCGGGACAGGGGACGAGCAGTACTTC	CASSSTGTGDEQYF
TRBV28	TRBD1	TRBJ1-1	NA	TGTGCCAGCGGCAGGGGGGACAACACTGAAGCTTTCTTT	CASGRGDNTEAFF
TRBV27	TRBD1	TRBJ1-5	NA	TGTGCCAGCAGTTGGACCAGGGACAGTCTTAGCAATCAGCCCCAGCATTTT	CASSWTRDSLSNQPQHF
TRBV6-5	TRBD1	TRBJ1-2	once	TGTGCCAGCAGTCCCGGGGACAGGGTCGTCGGCTACACCTTC	CASSPGDRVVGYTF
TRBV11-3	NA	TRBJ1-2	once	TGTGCCAGCAGCTTAGACGAGCGCTATGGCTACACCTTC	CASSLDERYGYTF
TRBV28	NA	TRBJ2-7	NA	TGTGCCAGCAGTTTTCAGGGTAAATCCTACGAGCAGTACTTC	CASSFQGKSYEQYF
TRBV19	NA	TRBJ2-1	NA	TGTGCCAGTAGTATATTGGCTAGAGAGGGCAATGAGCAGTTCTTC	CASSILAREGNEQFF
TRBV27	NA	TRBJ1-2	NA	TGTGCCAGCAGTTTAAGTGGGAGGGGAGCCACATTCTATGGCTACACCTTC	CASSLSGRGATFYGYTF
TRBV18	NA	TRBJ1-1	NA	TGTGCCAGCTCACCACCCGCGAGCGGGAACACTGAAGCTTTCTTT	CASSPPASGNTEAFF
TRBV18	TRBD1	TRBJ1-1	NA	TGTGCCAGCTCACCAGTGGTCGGGACAGGGGTGTTGAGGACTGAAGCTTTCTTT	CASSPVVGTGVLRTEAFF
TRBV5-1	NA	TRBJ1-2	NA	TGCGCCAGCAGCTCGGAGGCCCTACCTTTTAACTATGGCTACACCTTC	CASSSEALPFNYGYTF
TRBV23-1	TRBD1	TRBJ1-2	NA	TGCGCCATGAGGGACAGGCTCCTCTATGGCTACACCTTC	CAMRDRLLYGYTF
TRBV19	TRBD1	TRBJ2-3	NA	TGTGCCAGTAGTATCCCGGGACAGGGTAGGACAGATACGCAGTATTTT	CASSIPGQGRTDTQYF
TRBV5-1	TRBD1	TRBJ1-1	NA	TGCGCCAGCAGTGGGACAGTGAACACTGAAGCTTTCTTT	CASSGTVNTEAFF
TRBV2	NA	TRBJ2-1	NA	TGTGCCAGCAGTGAACAGGGGGGCGAGCAGTTCTTC	CASSEQGGEQFF
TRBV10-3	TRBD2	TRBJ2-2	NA	TGTGCCATCAGTGAAACTAGCGGGGGGAACACCGGGGAGCTGTTTTTT	CAISETSGGNTGELFF
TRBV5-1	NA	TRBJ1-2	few	TGCGCCAGCAGCTTGGGAAACTCTGGCTACACCTTC	CASSLGNSGYTF
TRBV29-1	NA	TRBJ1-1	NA	TGCAGCGTTGTGGGAGAGAAAGCTTTCTTT	CSVVGEKAFF
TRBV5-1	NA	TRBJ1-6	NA	TGCGCCAGCAGCTTGGATTACACGTTTAATTCACCCCTCCACTTT	CASSLDYTFNSPLHF
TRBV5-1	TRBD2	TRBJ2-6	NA	TGCGCCAGCAGCGGCGGACTAGCGGGAAACTCTGGGGCCAACGTCCTGACTTTC	CASSGGLAGNSGANVLTF
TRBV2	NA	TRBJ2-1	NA	TGTGCCAGCAGTGAAAGGGGGGAGCAGTTCTTC	CASSERGEQFF
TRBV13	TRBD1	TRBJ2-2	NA	TGTGCCAGCACCTTACCCCTCCGACAGGGCAGGCCCGGGGAGCTGTTTTTT	CASTLPLRQGRPGELFF
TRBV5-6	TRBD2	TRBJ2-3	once	TGTGCCAGCAGCTTGGGCGGGAGAGGCACAGATACGCAGTATTTT	CASSLGGRGTDTQYF
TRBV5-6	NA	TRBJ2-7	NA	TGTGCCAGCAGCTTCGGGCTCTCGACAGGCTCCCACGAGCAGTACTTC	CASSFGLSTGSHEQYF
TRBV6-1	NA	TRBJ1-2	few	TGTGCCAGCAGTGAGGGGCCGAGGAACTATGGCTACACCTTC	CASSEGPRNYGYTF
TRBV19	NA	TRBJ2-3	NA	TGTGCCAGTAGTATAGATATGTCGGATACGCAGTATTTT	CASSIDMSDTQYF
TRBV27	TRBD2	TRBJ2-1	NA	TGTGCCAGCAGTAAATTACCTGGGACTAGCGGGAGTTTCGATGAGCAGTTCTTC	CASSKLPGTSGSFDEQFF
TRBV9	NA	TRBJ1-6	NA	TGTGCCAGCAGCGTGGGGCCAGGGGTCGGTAATTCACCCCTCCACTTT	CASSVGPGVGNSPLHF
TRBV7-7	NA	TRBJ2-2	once	TGTGCTAGCAGCTCGGACAGGAACACCGGGGAGCTGTTTTTT	CASSSDRNTGELFF
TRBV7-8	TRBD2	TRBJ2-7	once	TGTGCCAGCAGCAGGGCGGGAGGTTTCTACGAGCAGTACTTC	CASSRAGGFYEQYF
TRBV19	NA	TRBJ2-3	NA	TGTGCCAGTAGTATAGATATCGGTACCGATACGCAGTATTTT	CASSIDIGTDTQYF
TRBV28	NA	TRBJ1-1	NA	TGTGCCAGCAGTCGTCTCGGGGGGAGGCCTGAAGCTTTCTTT	CASSRLGGRPEAFF